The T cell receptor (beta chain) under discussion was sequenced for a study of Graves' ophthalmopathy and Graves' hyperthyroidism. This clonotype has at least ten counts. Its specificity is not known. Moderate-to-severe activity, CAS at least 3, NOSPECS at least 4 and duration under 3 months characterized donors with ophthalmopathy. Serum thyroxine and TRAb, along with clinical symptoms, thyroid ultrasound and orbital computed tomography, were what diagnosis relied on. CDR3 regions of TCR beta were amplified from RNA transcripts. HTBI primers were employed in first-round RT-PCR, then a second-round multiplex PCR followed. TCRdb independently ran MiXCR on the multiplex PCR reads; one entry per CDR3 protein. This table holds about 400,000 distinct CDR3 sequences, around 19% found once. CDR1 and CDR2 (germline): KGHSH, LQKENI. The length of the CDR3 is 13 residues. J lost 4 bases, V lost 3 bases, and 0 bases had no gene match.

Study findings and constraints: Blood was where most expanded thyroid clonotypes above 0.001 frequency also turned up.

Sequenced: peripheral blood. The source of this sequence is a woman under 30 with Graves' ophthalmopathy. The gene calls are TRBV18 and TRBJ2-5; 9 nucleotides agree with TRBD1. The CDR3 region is CASSPGQGETQYF. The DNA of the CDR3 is TGTGCCAGCTCACCGGGACAGGGAGAGACCCAGTACTTC.